This TCR beta chain came from a study of blood T cell repertoires in COVID-19. Across the whole study: Acute and convalescent COVID-19 specimens originated in the United States, Italy and Spain. T cells, B-cell-depleted T cells, or PBMCs supplied cDNA or gDNA.

TCRdb keeps only in-frame clones here, not all; method: immunoSEQ multiplex PCR. The table shows approximately 160,000 clones, with about 74% occurring only once. Only a few counts were recorded for this clone. Sequencing input: peripheral blood. The receptor was derived from a man aged 60 to 69 with acute or convalescent COVID-19.

As DNA, the CDR3 is TGTGCCAGCAGCTTGCAGGCCCAGGGCGGTTCACCCCTCCACTTT. Translating it yields CASSLQAQGGSPLHF. This chain uses TRBV3-1 (or the pseudogene TRBV3-2) with TRBJ1-6, with D possibly being TRBD1 (5 bases). V dropped 5 bases and J dropped 9 bases, with 17 bases sitting between them. From germline, CDR1 is LGHDT and CDR2 YNNKEL (reference sequence). The CDR3 runs to 15 residues.